The clone carrying this T cell receptor beta chain was counted a few times. Its antigen remains unidentified. The read stops 3 residues short of the end of the CDR3; the missing end is completed from the germline J gene. These data come from a study of T cell clonality in common variable immunodeficiency. The CDR3 runs to 17 residues. The V and J ends lost 0 bases and 1 base, in that order; junction bases with no gene match: 7. CDR1 SGHRS and CDR2 YFSETQ come from the germline V gene. Study-level points and caveats: Compared with healthy controls, CVID subjects showed increased TCRbeta clonality, mostly in about a third. Fewer deletions and N-nucleotide insertions were reportedly seen in common variable immunodeficiency TCR beta sequences.

TCRdb's table, derived via immunoSEQ multiplex PCR, lists solely in-frame clones and lacks some. There are some 26,000 clones in the sample, none observed a single time. The sequence derives from a human donor with common variable immunodeficiency. Sequencing was carried out using peripheral blood mononuclear cells. The V gene is TRBV5-1, the J gene TRBJ2-5; 9 bases line up with TRBD2. The CDR3 reads CASSLAWLAGLQETQYF. CDR3 DNA (partial): TGCGCCAGCAGCTTGGCCTGGCTAGCGGGGCTCCAAGAGACC. The full variable domain, rest sourced from reference TRBV5-1 and TRBJ2-5, is KAGVTQTPRYLIKTRGQQVTLSCSPISGHRSVSWYQQTPGQGLQFLFEYFSETQRNKGNFPGRFSGRQFSNSRSEMNVSTLELGDSALYLCASSLAWLAGLQETQYFGPGTRLLVL.